This TCR beta chain was found in a study of shared clonotypes between healthy human individuals. Germline trimming cut 5 bases from V and 2 bases from J; bases unmatched to any gene: 3. This CDR3 spans 16 amino acids. Germline V gene data show CDR1 as SGHTA and CDR2 as FQGNSA. The table came from immunoSEQ multiplex PCR; TCRdb's copy has only in-frame clones and leaves some out. The sample records some 1,100,000 clones, approximately 78% being singletons. The TCR comes from a man aged 18 to 30 in good health. Some clones in this sample may be carry-over from other donors' samples. The chain recombines TRBV7-2 with TRBJ2-5; TRBD2 matches 15 bases. Sequencing was carried out using memory CD4+ T cells from PBMCs. The subset is: CD45RA-negative fraction. The CDR3 sequence is CASSRTSGRGQETQYF. The DNA of the CDR3 is TGTGCCAGCAGCCGGACTAGCGGGAGGGGACAAGAGACCCAGTACTTC. The variable domain in full, completed from reference TRBV7-2 and TRBJ2-5, reads GAGVSQSPSNKVTEKGKDVELRCDPISGHTALYWYRQSLGQGLEFLIYFQGNSAPDKSGLPSDRFSAERTGGSVSTLTIQRTQQEDSAVYLCASSRTSGRGQETQYFGPGTRLLVL.